A selection of T cell receptor beta chains follows, all from one sample in a study of blood T cell repertoires in COVID-19. TCRdb's table, derived via immunoSEQ multiplex PCR, lists solely in-frame clones and lacks some. The profile shows under 85,000 clones, 90% of them singletons. Sequencing was performed on peripheral blood. The receptors shown here come from a middle-aged man with acute or convalescent COVID-19. Each CDR3 is given with its conserved first and last residue. The order of the fields is clone size, J gene, D gene, V gene, CDR3 protein, CDR3 DNA. D genes are given only for firm matches. Expanded clones get a size class; other rows say once, few or many, or leave the size out.

clone size: -
J gene: TRBJ2-7
D gene: TRBD2
V gene: TRBV11-2
CDR3 protein: CASSLQGLPYEQYF
CDR3 DNA: TGTGCCAGCAGCTTACAGGGACTACCCTACGAGCAGTACTTC

clone size: once
J gene: TRBJ1-2
D gene: -
V gene: TRBV27
CDR3 protein: CASSYAGSYGYTF
CDR3 DNA: TGTGCCAGCAGTTACGCAGGAAGCTATGGCTACACCTTC

clone size: once
J gene: TRBJ2-1
D gene: TRBD1
V gene: TRBV11-2
CDR3 protein: CASSLVRGRWNEQFF
CDR3 DNA: TGTGCCAGCAGCTTAGTTAGGGGGCGATGGAATGAGCAGTTCTTC

clone size: -
J gene: TRBJ2-4
D gene: TRBD2
V gene: TRBV14
CDR3 protein: CASSQVPGRAVGAKNIQYF
CDR3 DNA: TGTGCCAGCAGCCAAGTCCCCGGGAGGGCGGTCGGGGCCAAAAACATTCAGTACTTC

clone size: -
J gene: TRBJ2-5
D gene: -
V gene: TRBV18
CDR3 protein: CASSPGGQETQYF
CDR3 DNA: TGTGCCAGCTCACCCGGAGGCCAAGAGACCCAGTACTTC

clone size: few
J gene: TRBJ1-6
D gene: -
V gene: TRBV27
CDR3 protein: CASSSRVNSPLHF
CDR3 DNA: TGTGCCAGCAGTAGCAGGGTTAATTCACCCCTCCACTTT

clone size: -
J gene: TRBJ1-1
D gene: -
V gene: TRBV19
CDR3 protein: CASSHRYGVNTEAFF
CDR3 DNA: TGTGCCAGTAGCCACAGGTATGGGGTGAACACTGAAGCTTTCTTT

clone size: -
J gene: TRBJ2-5
D gene: TRBD1
V gene: TRBV24-1
CDR3 protein: CATSEGQGFVETQYF
CDR3 DNA: TGTGCCACCAGTGAAGGACAGGGTTTTGTAGAGACCCAGTACTTC

clone size: -
J gene: TRBJ1-2
D gene: -
V gene: TRBV28
CDR3 protein: CASSLSGGLGYGYTF
CDR3 DNA: TGTGCCAGCAGTTTATCGGGGGGGCTGGGCTATGGCTACACCTTC

clone size: -
J gene: TRBJ1-3
D gene: -
V gene: TRBV19
CDR3 protein: CAGTSGNTIYF
CDR3 DNA: TGTGCCGGGACATCTGGAAACACCATATATTTT

clone size: -
J gene: TRBJ2-7
D gene: TRBD2
V gene: TRBV5-1
CDR3 protein: CASSRTSGSYEQYF
CDR3 DNA: TGCGCCAGCAGCCGGACTAGCGGGAGCTACGAGCAGTACTTC

clone size: many
J gene: TRBJ2-1
D gene: TRBD2
V gene: TRBV12-3/TRBV12-4
CDR3 protein: CASSLGVAGRLF
CDR3 DNA: TGTGCCAGCAGTTTAGGGGTAGCGGGAAGGCTCTTC

clone size: -
J gene: TRBJ1-1
D gene: -
V gene: TRBV27
CDR3 protein: CASSSWTLTGGAFF
CDR3 DNA: TGTGCCAGCAGTTCCTGGACCTTGACCGGCGGGGCTTTCTTT

clone size: -
J gene: TRBJ1-5
D gene: -
V gene: TRBV19
CDR3 protein: CASRLRGQPQHF
CDR3 DNA: TGTGCCAGTAGACTCAGGGGCCAGCCCCAGCATTTT

clone size: -
J gene: TRBJ1-1
D gene: -
V gene: TRBV10-3
CDR3 protein: CAISERGGAEAFF
CDR3 DNA: TGTGCCATCAGTGAGAGGGGGGGCGCTGAAGCTTTCTTT

clone size: -
J gene: TRBJ1-4
D gene: -
V gene: TRBV12-3/TRBV12-4
CDR3 protein: CASSQGEKLFF
CDR3 DNA: TGTGCCAGCAGTCAGGGTGAAAAACTGTTTTTT

clone size: -
J gene: TRBJ2-5
D gene: -
V gene: TRBV18
CDR3 protein: CASSLKRAGETQYF
CDR3 DNA: TGTGCCAGCTCTCTCAAAAGGGCGGGCGAGACCCAGTACTTC

clone size: -
J gene: TRBJ2-1
D gene: -
V gene: TRBV7-9
CDR3 protein: CASSLVLNEQFF
CDR3 DNA: TGTGCCAGCAGCTTAGTTCTCAATGAGCAGTTCTTC

clone size: -
J gene: TRBJ2-3
D gene: TRBD2
V gene: TRBV5-4
CDR3 protein: CASSRVGGKSTDTQYF
CDR3 DNA: TGTGCCAGCAGCCGTGTGGGAGGGAAAAGCACAGATACGCAGTATTTT

clone size: -
J gene: TRBJ1-2
D gene: -
V gene: TRBV6-5
CDR3 protein: CASSSWGGNYGYTF
CDR3 DNA: TGTGCCAGCAGTTCTTGGGGGGGGAACTATGGCTACACCTTC